This TCR beta chain was documented in a study of patients and donors after allogeneic stem cell transplantation. Each CDR3 protein is one row after TCRdb ran MiXCR on the RT-PCR reads. This repertoire shows roughly 21,000 distinct CDR3 sequences, roughly 30% found once; its top ten account for under 55%. Germline V gives CDR1 SGHTA, CDR2 FQGNSA. V was cut by 0 bases and J by 1 base, with 16 bases left in between. The CDR3 is 18 amino acids. The sequence was collected from a human donor who was either an allogeneic HSCT recipient or a stem cell or donor lymphocyte infusion donor (not recorded which). It is not recorded whose cells these are; they may come from a transplant donor. The rearrangement links TRBV7-2 to TRBJ1-5, with a tentative D call TRBD1 (6 bases). The sample taken for sequencing was blood, either unsorted or a sorted T cell fraction (not recorded which). In nucleotides, the CDR3 is TGTGCCAGCAGCTTAGCGCGGGGTGAGGGGGGAAGCAATCAGCCCCAGCATTTT. The encoded protein is CASSLARGEGGSNQPQHF.